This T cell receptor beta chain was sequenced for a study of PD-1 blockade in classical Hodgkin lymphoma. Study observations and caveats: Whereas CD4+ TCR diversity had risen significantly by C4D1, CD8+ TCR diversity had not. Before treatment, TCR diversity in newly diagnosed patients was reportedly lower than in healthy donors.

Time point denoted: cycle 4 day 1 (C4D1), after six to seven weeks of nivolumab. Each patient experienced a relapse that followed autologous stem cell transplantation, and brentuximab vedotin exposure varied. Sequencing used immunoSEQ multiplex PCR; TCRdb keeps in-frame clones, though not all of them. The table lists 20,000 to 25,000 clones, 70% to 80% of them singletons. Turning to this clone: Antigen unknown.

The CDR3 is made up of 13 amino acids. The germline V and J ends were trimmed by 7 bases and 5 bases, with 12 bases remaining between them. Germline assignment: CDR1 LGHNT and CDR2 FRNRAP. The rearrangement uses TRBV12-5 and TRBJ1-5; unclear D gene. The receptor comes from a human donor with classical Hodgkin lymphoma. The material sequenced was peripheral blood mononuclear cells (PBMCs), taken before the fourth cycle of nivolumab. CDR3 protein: CASALDRDQPQHF. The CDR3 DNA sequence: TGTGCTAGTGCCCTAGATAGAGATCAGCCCCAGCATTTT.